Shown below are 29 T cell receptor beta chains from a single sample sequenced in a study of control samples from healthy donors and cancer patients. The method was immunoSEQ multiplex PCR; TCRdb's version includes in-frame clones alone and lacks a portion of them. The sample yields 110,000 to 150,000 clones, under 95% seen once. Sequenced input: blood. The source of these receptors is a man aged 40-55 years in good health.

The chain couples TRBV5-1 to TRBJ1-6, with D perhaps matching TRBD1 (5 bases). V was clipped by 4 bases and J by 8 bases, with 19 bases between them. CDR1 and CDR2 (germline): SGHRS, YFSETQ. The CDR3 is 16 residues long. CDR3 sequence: CASSGQGSLRDSPLHF. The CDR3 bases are TGCGCCAGCAGCGGTCAGGGCAGTCTTCGAGATTCACCCCTCCACTTT.

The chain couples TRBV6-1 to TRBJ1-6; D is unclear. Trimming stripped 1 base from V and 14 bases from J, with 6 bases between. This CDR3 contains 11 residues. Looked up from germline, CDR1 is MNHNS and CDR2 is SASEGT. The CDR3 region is CASSEGAALHF. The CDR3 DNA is TGTGCCAGCAGTGAAGGGGCAGCCCTCCACTTT.

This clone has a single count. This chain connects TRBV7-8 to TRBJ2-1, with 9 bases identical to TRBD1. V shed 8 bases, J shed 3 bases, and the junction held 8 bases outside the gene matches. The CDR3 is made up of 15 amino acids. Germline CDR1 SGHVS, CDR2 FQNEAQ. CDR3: CASLPGQGIYNEQFF. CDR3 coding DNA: TGTGCCAGCCTACCGGGACAGGGAATCTACAATGAGCAGTTCTTC.

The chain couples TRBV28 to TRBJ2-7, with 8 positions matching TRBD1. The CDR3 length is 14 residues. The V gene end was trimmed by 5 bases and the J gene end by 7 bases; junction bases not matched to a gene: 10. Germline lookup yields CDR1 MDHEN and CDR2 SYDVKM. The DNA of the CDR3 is TGTGCCAGCAGTCCTACAGGGGGTGGTTGGGAGCAGTACTTC. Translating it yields CASSPTGGGWEQYF. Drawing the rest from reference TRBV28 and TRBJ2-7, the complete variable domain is DVKVTQSSRYLVKRTGEKVFLECVQDMDHENMFWYRQDPGLGLRLIYFSYDVKMKEKGDIPEGYSVSREKKERFSLILESASTNQTSMYLCASSPTGGGWEQYFGPGTRLTVT.

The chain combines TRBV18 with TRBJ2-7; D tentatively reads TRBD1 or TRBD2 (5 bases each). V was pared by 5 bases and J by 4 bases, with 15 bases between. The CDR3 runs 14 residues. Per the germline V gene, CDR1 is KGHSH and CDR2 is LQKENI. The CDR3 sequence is CASSRDRGPYEQYF. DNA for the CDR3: TGTGCCAGCTCAAGGGACCGGGGCCCTTACGAGCAGTACTTC.

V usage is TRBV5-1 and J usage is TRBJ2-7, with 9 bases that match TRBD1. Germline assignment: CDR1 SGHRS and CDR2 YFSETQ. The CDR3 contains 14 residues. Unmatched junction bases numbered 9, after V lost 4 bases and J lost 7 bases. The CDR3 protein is CASSPVQGAGEQYF. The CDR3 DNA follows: TGCGCCAGCAGCCCGGTACAGGGGGCGGGAGAGCAGTACTTC.

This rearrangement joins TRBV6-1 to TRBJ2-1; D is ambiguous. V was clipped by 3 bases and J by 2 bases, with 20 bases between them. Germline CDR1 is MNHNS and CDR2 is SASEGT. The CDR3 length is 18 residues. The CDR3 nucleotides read TGTGCCAGCAGTGATTGGCACACGGGCCTCAGAGCCTACAATGAGCAGTTCTTC. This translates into CASSDWHTGLRAYNEQFF.

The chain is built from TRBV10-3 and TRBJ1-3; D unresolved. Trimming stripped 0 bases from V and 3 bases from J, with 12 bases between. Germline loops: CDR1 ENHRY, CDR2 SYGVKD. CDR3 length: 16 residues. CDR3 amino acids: CAISESNGKSGNTIYF. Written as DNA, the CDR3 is TGTGCCATCAGTGAGTCGAACGGGAAAAGTGGAAACACCATATATTTT.

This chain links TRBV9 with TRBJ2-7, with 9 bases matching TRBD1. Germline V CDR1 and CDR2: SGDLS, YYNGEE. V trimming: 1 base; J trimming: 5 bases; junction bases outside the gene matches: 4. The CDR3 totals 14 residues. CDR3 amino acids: CASSVNRGQDEQYF. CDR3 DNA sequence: TGTGCCAGCAGCGTAAACAGGGGGCAGGACGAGCAGTACTTC.

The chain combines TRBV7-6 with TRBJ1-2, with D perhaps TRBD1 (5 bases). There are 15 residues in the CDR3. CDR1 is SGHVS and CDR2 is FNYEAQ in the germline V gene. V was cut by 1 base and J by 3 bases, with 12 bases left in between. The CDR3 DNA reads TGTGCCAGCAGCTTAGACCGGGACTCTCACTATGGCTACACCTTC. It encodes CASSLDRDSHYGYTF. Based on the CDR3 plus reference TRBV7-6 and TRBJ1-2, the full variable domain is GAGVSQSPRYKVTKRGQDVALRCDPISGHVSLYWYRQALGQGPEFLTYFNYEAQQDKSGLPNDRFSAERPEGSISTLTIQRTEQRDSAMYRCASSLDRDSHYGYTFGSGTRLTVV.

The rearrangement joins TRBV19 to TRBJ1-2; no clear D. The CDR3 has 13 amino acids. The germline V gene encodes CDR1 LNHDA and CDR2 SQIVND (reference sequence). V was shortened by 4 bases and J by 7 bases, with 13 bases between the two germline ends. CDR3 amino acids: CASSTDTYLGYTF. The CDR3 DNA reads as TGTGCCAGTAGTACAGACACCTATCTTGGCTACACCTTC.

CDR3 nucleotide sequence: TGTGCCAGCAGCTTAGCTCAGCCCTCCTACGAGCAGTACTTC. Translated: CASSLAQPSYEQYF. The chain recombines TRBV7-8 with TRBJ2-7; D gene ambiguous. V lost 0 bases, J lost 0 bases, and 6 bases lay in between. The CDR3 consists of 14 residues. Germline-derived CDR1 and CDR2 are SGHVS and FQNEAQ.

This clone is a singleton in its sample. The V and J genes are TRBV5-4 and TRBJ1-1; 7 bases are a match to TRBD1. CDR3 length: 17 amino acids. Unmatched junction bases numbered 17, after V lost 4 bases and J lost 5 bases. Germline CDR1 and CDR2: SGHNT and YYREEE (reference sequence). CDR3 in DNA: TGTGCCAGCAGCGAACCGGAACAGGGGAAAGGGAGGACTGAAGCTTTCTTT. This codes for CASSEPEQGKGRTEAFF.

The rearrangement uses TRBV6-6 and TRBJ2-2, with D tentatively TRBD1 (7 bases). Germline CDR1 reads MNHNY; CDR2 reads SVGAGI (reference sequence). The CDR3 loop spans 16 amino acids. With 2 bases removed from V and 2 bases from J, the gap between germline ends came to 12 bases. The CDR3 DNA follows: TGTGCCAGCAGTTACGGGCAGGGGGGAAACACCGGGGAGCTGTTTTTT. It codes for CASSYGQGGNTGELFF.

As DNA, the CDR3 is TGTGCCAGCAGGGGAGGGGACCTGAGTGAAGCTTTCTTT. It encodes CASRGGDLSEAFF. The chain combines TRBV9 with TRBJ1-1; weak D call: TRBD1 (5 bases). Trimming stripped 5 bases from V and 7 bases from J, with 15 bases between. From germline, CDR1 is SGDLS and CDR2 YYNGEE. CDR3 size: 13 residues.

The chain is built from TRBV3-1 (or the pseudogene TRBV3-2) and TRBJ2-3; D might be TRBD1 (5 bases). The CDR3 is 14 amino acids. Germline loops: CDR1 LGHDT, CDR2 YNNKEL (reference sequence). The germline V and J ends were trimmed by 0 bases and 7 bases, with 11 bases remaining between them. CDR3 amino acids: CASSQETDIHTQYF. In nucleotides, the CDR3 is TGTGCCAGCAGCCAAGAGACGGACATACATACGCAGTATTTT.

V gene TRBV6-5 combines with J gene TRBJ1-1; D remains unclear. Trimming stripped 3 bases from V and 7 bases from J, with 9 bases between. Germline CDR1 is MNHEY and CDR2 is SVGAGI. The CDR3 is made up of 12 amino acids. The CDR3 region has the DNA TGTGCCAGCAGTTATTGGGGTGGTGAAGCTTTCTTT. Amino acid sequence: CASSYWGGEAFF.

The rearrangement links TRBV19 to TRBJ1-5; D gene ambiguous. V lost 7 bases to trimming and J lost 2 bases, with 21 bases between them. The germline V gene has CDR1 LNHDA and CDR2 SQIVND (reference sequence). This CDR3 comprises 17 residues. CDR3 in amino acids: CASTPWSGPGGNQPQHF. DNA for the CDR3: TGTGCCAGTACCCCATGGTCTGGGCCTGGGGGCAATCAGCCCCAGCATTTT. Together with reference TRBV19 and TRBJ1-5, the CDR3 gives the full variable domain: DGGITQSPKYLFRKEGQNVTLSCEQNLNHDAMYWYRQDPGQGLRLIYYSQIVNDFQKGDIAEGYSVSREKKESFPLTVTSAQKNPTAFYLCASTPWSGPGGNQPQHFGDGTRLSIL.

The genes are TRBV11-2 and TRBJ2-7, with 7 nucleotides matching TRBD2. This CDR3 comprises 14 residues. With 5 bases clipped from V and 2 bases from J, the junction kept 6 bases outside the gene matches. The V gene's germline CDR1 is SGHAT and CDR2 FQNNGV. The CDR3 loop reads CASSQKRGPYEQYF. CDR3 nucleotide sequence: TGTGCCAGCAGCCAGAAGCGGGGACCCTACGAGCAGTACTTC.

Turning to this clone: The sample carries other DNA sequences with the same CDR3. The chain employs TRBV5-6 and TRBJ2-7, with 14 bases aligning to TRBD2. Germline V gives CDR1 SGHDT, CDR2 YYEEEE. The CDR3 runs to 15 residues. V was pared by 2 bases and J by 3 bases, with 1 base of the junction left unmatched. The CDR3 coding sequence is TGTGCCAGCAGCTTCGGGACTAGCGGGAGCTACGAGCAGTACTTC. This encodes CASSFGTSGSYEQYF.

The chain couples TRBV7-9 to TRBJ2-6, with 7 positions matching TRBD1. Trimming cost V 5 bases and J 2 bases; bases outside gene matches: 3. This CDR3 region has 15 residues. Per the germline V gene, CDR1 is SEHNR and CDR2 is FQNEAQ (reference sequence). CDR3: CASSLDRAGANVLTF. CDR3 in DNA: TGTGCCAGCAGCCTCGACAGGGCTGGGGCCAACGTCCTGACTTTC.

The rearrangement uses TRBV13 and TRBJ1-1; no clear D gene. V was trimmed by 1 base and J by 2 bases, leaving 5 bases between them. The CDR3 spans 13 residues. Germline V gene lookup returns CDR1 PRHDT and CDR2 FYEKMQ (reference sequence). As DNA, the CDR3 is TGTGCCAGCAGCTTAGAAGCAAACACTGAAGCTTTCTTT. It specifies CASSLEANTEAFF.

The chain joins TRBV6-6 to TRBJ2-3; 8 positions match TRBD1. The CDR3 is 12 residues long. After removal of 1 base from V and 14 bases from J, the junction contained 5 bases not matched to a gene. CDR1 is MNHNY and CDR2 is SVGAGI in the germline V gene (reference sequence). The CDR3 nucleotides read TGTGCCAGCAGTTACTACGGACAGGGCGGGTATTTT. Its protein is CASSYYGQGGYF.

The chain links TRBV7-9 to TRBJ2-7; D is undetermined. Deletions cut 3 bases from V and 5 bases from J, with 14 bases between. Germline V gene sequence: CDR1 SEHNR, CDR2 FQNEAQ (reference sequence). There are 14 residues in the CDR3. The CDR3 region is CASSFSGAYHEQYF. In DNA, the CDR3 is TGTGCCAGCAGCTTTTCTGGTGCGTACCACGAGCAGTACTTC.

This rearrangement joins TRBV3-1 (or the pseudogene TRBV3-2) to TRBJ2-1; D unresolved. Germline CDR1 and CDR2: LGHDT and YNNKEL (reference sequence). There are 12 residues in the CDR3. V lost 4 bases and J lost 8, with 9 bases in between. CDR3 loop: CASSLPGDEQFF. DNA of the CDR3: TGTGCCAGCAGCCTACCAGGAGATGAGCAGTTCTTC.

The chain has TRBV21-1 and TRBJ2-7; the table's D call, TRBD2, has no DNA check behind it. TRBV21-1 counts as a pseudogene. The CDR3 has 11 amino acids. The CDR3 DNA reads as TGTGCCAGCAGGAGTACCTACGAGCAGTACTTC. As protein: CASRSTYEQYF.

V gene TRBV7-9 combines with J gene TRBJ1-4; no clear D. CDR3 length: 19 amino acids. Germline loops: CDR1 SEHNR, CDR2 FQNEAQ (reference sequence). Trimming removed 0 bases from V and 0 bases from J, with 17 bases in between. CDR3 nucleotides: TGTGCCAGCAGCTTAGCTCCTACGGTTTACGGAGCAACTAATGAAAAACTGTTTTTT. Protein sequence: CASSLAPTVYGATNEKLFF.

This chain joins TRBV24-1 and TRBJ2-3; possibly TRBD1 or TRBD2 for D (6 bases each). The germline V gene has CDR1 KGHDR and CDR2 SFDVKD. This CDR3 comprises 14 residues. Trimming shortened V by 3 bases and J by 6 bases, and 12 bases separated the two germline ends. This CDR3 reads CATSDRGAEDTQYF. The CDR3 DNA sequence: TGTGCCACCAGTGATAGGGGGGCAGAGGATACGCAGTATTTT.

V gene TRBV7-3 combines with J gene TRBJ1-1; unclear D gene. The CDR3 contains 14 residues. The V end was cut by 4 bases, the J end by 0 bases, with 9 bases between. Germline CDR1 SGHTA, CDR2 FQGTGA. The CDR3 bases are TGTGCCAGCAGCTACGTAGAAATGAACACTGAAGCTTTCTTT. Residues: CASSYVEMNTEAFF.